The next 15 T cell receptor beta chains were all read from a single sample in a study of T cell repertoires in cytomegalovirus infection. Their antigen targets remain unknown. TCRdb independently ran MiXCR on the reads; one entry per CDR3 protein. Altogether roughly 990,000 distinct CDR3 sequences are present, around 30% being singletons, with the ten largest covering over 11%. The material sequenced was cultured CD8+ T cells from PBMCs, taken from culture after CMV antigen stimulation. These receptors all stem from a human donor in good health (CMV status not recorded). Some clones in this sample may be carry-over from other donors' samples.

This clonotype occurred a few times. The chain joins TRBV6-1 to TRBJ1-1, with D unresolved. Per germline, CDR1 MNHNS and CDR2 SASEGT. The CDR3 runs to 13 residues. With 2 bases removed from V and 1 base from J, the gap between germline ends came to 5 bases. The chain's CDR3 is CASSESWNTEAFF. The CDR3 nucleotides read TGTGCCAGCAGTGAAAGTTGGAACACTGAAGCTTTCTTT.

This clonotype was counted a few times. This sequence joins TRBV14 and TRBJ2-7; D is ambiguous. The CDR3 is 13 residues long. Germline assignment: CDR1 SGHDN and CDR2 FVKESK. Trimming stripped 0 bases from V and 5 bases from J, with 8 bases between. The CDR3 DNA is TGTGCCAGCAGCCAAGAGGGAAGGGACGAGCAGTACGTC. Translating gives CASSQEGRDEQYV.

This clonotype was seen more than once but under ten times. The chain recombines TRBV7-9 with TRBJ1-6; D unclear. Trimming removed 2 bases from V and 13 bases from J, with 9 bases in between. This CDR3 has 12 residues. In germline, CDR1 is SEHNR, CDR2 FQNEAQ (reference sequence). CDR3 coding DNA: TGTGCCAGCAGCTTACCGGGAATCCCCCTCCACTTT. Translated, it gives CASSLPGIPLHF.

Comments on this clonotype: The junction differs from germline at one of its ends, possibly a read error. V and J are TRBV12-3 or TRBV12-4 and TRBJ1-3; D unresolved. The CDR3 is 13 amino acids. The CDR3, as DNA: TGTGTCAGCAGCCAGGACCTACGGAACACCATATATTTT. This translates into CVSSQDLRNTIYF.

Comment on this clonotype: One end of the junction does not line up with germline, which may come from a read error. V and J are TRBV6-8 and TRBJ2-6, with D possibly being TRBD1 (5 bases). The length of the CDR3 is 17 residues. In germline, CDR1 is MNHGY, CDR2 SAAAGT. The CDR3 DNA reads TGTGCCAGCAGTTATGCGGCGGCTTACTCTGGGGCCCACGTCCTGACTTTC. Translation gives CASSYAAAYSGAHVLTF.

This clonotype has more than one count but fewer than ten. The chain uses TRBV6-2 or TRBV6-3 and TRBJ2-7; 9 bases align to TRBD1. The CDR3 contains 15 residues. Germline V lookup: CDR1 MNHEY, CDR2 SVGEGT. The J segment lost 2 bases and the V segment lost 2 bases, leaving 4 bases of the junction unmatched. CDR3 sequence (DNA): TGTGCCAGCAGTTACACGGGACAGGGTCCCTACGAGCAGTACGTC. It translates to CASSYTGQGPYEQYV.

This clonotype was observed many times. J is TRBJ2-7 and V is TRBV6-5; TRBD1 is a possible D gene (5 bases). CDR1 MNHEY and CDR2 SVGAGI come from the germline V gene. The CDR3 extends over 16 amino acids. Trimming removed 5 bases at V and 3 bases at J, with 20 bases between. CDR3 in DNA: TGTGCCAGCAGTCGCGTCAGGGTCCTCCCAATCTACGAGCAGTACTTC. Protein: CASSRVRVLPIYEQYF.

The rearrangement links TRBV7-6 to TRBJ2-1, with TRBD1 matching over 8 bases. V shed 1 base, J shed 7 bases, and the junction held 6 bases outside the gene matches. CDR1 is SGHVS, CDR2 FNYEAQ, per germline. This CDR3 has 15 residues. CDR3 in amino acids: CASSLESGQGNEQFF. The DNA of the CDR3 is TGTGCCAGCAGCTTAGAATCTGGACAGGGAAATGAGCAGTTCTTC.

J is TRBJ1-2 and V is TRBV5-5; TRBD1 agrees at 8 bases. Trimming took 4 bases from V and 2 from J; bases not matched to a gene: 7. This CDR3 has 15 residues. In germline, CDR1 is SGHKS, CDR2 YYEKEE (reference sequence). CDR3 loop: CASSVNTGGNYGYTF. In DNA, the CDR3 is TGTGCCAGCAGCGTTAATACAGGGGGGAACTATGGCTACACCTTC.

This clonotype showed up just a few times. The V call is TRBV12-3 or TRBV12-4, the J call TRBJ2-7; 8 positions agree with TRBD2. V was clipped by 6 bases and J by 3 bases; unmatched bases: 7. The CDR3 has 14 amino acids. This CDR3 reads CASSPVSGGYEQYF. In nucleotides, the CDR3 is TGTGCCAGCAGCCCCGTGAGCGGGGGCTACGAGCAGTACTTC.

This clonotype came up many times. The V and J genes are TRBV9 and TRBJ2-1; D is undetermined. Trimming shortened V by 0 bases and J by 5 bases, and 0 bases separated the two germline ends. Germline V gene data show CDR1 as SGDLS and CDR2 as YYNGEE. The CDR3 runs to 11 residues. CDR3 sequence (DNA): TGTGCCAGCAGCGTAGACAATGAGCAGTTCTTC. Its translation: CASSVDNEQFF.

This clonotype showed up many times. The CDR3 DNA follows: TGTGCCAGCAGCTTTGAGGACAGCCCCATCACAGGCTACACCTTC. Translated, it gives CASSFEDSPITGYTF. This chain joins TRBV7-6 and TRBJ1-2; a weak D match, TRBD1 (6 bases). Germline CDR1 and CDR2: SGHVS and FNYEAQ. V gave up 3 bases and J gave up 8 bases, with 19 bases separating them. This CDR3 has 15 amino acids.

This clonotype turned up a few times. The rearrangement joins TRBV4-1 to TRBJ2-1; 16 bases map to TRBD2. The germline gives CDR1 MGHRA, CDR2 YSYEKL. With V trimmed by 3 bases and J by 6 bases, 8 bases remained unmatched. The CDR3 contains 18 residues. In nucleotides, the CDR3 is TGCGCCAGCAGCCAGACCGGGACTAGCGGGGGGGCCCTCAATGAGCAGTTCTTC. It translates to CASSQTGTSGGALNEQFF.

V and J are TRBV24-1 and TRBJ2-2; D call uncertain. V lost 2 bases and J lost 4, with 7 bases in between. This CDR3 contains 14 residues. Germline V gene data show CDR1 as KGHDR and CDR2 as SFDVKD. CDR3 nucleotides: TGTGCCACCAGTGATTGGGCCCTCACCGGGGAGCTGTTTTTT. Its protein product is CATSDWALTGELFF.

Ten or more counts support this clonotype. The rearrangement uses TRBV4-1 and TRBJ2-3, with 9 nucleotides matching TRBD1. The trim removed 3 bases at V and 6 bases at J, leaving 10 bases unmatched. Germline V gives CDR1 MGHRA, CDR2 YSYEKL. The CDR3 has 16 amino acids. DNA of the CDR3: TGCGCCAGCAGCCATAGACGAGGACAGGGGCTGGATACGCAGTATTTT. Translation gives CASSHRRGQGLDTQYF.